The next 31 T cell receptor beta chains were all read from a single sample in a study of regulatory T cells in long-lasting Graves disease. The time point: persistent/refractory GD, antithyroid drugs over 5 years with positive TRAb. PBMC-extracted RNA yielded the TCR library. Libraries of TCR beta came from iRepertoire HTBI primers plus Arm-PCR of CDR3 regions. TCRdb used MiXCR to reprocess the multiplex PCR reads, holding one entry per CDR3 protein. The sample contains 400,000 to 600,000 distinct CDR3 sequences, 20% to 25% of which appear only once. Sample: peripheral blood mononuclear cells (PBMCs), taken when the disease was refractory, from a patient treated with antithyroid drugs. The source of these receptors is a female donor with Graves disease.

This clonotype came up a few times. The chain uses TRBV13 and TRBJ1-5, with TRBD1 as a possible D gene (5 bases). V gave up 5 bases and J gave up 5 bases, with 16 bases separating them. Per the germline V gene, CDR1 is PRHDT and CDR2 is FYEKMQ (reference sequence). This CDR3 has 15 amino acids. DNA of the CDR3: TGTGCCAGCAGCACATCCCGACAGACGGATCAGCCCCAGCATTTT. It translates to CASSTSRQTDQPQHF.

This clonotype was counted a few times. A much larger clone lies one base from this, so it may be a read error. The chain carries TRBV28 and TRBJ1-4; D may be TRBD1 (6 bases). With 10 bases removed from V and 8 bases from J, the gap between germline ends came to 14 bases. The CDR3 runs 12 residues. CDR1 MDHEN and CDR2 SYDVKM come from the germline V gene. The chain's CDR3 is CANTGQIEKLFF. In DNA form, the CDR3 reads TGTGCCAACACCGGACAGATCGAAAAACTGTTTTTT.

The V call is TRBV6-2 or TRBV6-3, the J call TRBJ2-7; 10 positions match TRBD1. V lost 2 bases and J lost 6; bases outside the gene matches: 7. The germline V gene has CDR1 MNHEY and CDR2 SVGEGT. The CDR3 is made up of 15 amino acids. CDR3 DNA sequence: TGTGCCAGCAGTTACAAAGGGACAGGGGATCCCGAGCAGTACTTC. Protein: CASSYKGTGDPEQYF.

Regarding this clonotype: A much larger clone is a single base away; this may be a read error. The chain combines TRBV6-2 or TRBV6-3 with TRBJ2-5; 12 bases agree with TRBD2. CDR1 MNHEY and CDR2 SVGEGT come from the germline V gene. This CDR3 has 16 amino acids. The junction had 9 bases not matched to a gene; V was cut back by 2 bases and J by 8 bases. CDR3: CASSYPETSGGQTQYF. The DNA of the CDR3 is TGTGCCAGCAGTTACCCAGAGACTAGCGGGGGCCAAACCCAGTACTTC.

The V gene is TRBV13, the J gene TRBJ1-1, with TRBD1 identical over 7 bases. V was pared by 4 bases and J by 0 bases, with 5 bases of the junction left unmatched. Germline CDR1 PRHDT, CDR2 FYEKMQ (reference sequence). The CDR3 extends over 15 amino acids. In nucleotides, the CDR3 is TGTGCCAGCAGCTCCCTAACAGGGGTGAACACTGAAGCTTTCTTT. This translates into CASSSLTGVNTEAFF.

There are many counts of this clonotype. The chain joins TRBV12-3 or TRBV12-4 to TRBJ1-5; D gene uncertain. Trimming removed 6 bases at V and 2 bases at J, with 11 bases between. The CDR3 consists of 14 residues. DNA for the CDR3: TGTGCCAGCAGCTTGGTCGGGGGCAATCAGCCCCAGCATTTT. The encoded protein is CASSLVGGNQPQHF.

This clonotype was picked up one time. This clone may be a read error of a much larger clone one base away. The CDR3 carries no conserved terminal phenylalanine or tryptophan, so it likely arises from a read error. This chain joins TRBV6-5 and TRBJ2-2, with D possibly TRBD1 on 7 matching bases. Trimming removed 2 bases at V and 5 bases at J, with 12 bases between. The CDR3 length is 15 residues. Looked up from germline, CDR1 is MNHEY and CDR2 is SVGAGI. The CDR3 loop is CASSYATGRTGELFS. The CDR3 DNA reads TGTGCCAGCAGTTACGCGACAGGGAGGACCGGGGAGCTGTTTTCT.

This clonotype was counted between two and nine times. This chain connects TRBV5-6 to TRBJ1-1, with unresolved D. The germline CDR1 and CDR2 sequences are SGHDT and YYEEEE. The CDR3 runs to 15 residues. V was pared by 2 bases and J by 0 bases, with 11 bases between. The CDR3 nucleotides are TGTGCCAGCAGCTTCGGTGGACTGTTGAACACTGAAGCTTTCTTT. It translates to CASSFGGLLNTEAFF.

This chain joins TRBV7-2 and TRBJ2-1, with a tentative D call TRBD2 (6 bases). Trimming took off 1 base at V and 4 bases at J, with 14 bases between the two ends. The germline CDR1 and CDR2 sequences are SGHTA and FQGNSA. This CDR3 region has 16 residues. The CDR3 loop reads CASSLVGRGGYNEQFF. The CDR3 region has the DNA TGTGCCAGCAGCTTAGTGGGGCGGGGCGGATACAATGAGCAGTTCTTC.

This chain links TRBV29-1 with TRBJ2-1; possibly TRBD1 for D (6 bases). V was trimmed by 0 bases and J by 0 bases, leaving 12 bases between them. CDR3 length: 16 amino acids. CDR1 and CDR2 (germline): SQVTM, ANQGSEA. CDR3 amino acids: CSVEDPRGSSYNEQFF. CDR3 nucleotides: TGCAGCGTTGAAGATCCTAGGGGGAGCTCCTACAATGAGCAGTTCTTC.

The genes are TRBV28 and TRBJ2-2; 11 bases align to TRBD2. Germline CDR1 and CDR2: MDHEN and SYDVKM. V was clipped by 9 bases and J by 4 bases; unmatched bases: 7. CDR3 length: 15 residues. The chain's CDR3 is CASFSGRASTGELFF. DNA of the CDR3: TGTGCCAGTTTTAGCGGGAGGGCCAGCACCGGGGAGCTGTTTTTT.

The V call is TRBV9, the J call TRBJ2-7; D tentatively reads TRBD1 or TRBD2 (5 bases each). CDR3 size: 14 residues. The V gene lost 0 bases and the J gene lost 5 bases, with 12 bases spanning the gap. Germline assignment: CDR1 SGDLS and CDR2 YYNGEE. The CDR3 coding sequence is TGTGCCAGCAGCGTAGAGGGGAACGGGGACGAGCAGTACTTC. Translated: CASSVEGNGDEQYF.

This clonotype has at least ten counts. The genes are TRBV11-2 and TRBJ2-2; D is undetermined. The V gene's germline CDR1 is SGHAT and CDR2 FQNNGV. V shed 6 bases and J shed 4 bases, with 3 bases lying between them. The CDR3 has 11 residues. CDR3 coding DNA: TGTGCCAGCAGTCCCACCGGGGAGCTGTTTTTT. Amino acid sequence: CASSPTGELFF.

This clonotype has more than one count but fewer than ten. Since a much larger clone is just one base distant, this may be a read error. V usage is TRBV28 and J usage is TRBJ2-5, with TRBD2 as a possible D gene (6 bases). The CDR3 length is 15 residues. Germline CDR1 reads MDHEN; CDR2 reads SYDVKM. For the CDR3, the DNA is TGTGCCAGCAGCAGACTAGGGGCGGGCGGTGAGACCCGGTACTTC. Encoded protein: CASSRLGAGGETRYF.

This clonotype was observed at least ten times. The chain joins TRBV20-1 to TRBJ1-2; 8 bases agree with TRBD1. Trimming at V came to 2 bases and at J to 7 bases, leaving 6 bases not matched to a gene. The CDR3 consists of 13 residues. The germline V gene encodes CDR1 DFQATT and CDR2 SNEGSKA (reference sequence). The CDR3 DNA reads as TGCAGTGCTAGAATACAGGGGGTGTCTGGCTACACCTTC. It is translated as CSARIQGVSGYTF.

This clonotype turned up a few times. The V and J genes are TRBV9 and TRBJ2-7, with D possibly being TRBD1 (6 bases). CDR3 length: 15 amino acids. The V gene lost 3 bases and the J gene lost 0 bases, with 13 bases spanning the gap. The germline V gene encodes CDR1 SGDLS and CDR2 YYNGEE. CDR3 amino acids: CASSDGTSYSYEQYF. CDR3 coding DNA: TGTGCCAGCAGCGACGGGACATCCTACTCCTACGAGCAGTACTTC.

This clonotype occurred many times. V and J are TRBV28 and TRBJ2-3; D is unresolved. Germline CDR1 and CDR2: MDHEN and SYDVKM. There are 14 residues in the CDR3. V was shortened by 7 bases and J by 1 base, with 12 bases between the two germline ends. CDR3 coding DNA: TGTGCCAGCAACCCACAGACCGGCACAGATACGCAGTATTTT. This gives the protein CASNPQTGTDTQYF.

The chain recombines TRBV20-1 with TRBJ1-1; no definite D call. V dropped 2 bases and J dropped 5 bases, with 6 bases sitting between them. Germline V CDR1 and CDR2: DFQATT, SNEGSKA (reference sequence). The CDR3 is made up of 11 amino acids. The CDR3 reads CSARRLTEAFF. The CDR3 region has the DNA TGCAGTGCTAGACGATTGACTGAAGCTTTCTTT.

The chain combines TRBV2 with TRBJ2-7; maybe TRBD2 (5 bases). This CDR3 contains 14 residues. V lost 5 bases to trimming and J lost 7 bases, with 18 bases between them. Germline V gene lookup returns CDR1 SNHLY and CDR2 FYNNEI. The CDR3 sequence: CASSLRGILEEQYF. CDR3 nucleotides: TGTGCCAGCAGTTTGCGAGGGATCCTGGAGGAGCAGTACTTC.

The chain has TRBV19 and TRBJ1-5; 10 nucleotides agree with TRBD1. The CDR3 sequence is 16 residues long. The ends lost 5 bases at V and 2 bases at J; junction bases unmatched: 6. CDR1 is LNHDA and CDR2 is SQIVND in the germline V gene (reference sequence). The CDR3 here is CASSSWTGGGNQPQHF. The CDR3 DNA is TGTGCCAGTAGTTCTTGGACAGGGGGAGGCAATCAGCCCCAGCATTTT.

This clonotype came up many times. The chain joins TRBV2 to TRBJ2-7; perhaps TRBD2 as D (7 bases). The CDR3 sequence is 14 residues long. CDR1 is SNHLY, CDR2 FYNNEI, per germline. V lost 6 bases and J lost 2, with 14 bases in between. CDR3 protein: CASRGGTQTYEQYF. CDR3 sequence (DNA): TGTGCCAGCAGGGGGGGGACACAAACCTACGAGCAGTACTTC.

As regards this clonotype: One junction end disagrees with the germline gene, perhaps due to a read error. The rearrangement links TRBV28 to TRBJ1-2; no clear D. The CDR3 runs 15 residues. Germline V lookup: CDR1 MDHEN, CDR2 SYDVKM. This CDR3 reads CASEDRAALNYGYAF. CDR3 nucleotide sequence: TGTGCCAGTGAGGACCGGGCCGCGCTTAACTATGGCTACGCCTTC.

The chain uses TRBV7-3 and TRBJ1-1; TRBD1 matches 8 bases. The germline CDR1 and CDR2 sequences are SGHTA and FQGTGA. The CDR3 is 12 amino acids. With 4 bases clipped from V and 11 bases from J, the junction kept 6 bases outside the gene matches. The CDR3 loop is CASSSDRGSAFF. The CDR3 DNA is TGTGCCAGCAGCTCCGACAGGGGTAGCGCTTTCTTT. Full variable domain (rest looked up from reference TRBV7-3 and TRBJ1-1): GAGVSQTPSNKVTEKGKYVELRCDPISGHTALYWYRQSLGQGPEFLIYFQGTGAADDSGLPNDRFFAVRPEGSVSTLKIQRTERGDSAVYLCASSSDRGSAFFGQGTRLTVV.

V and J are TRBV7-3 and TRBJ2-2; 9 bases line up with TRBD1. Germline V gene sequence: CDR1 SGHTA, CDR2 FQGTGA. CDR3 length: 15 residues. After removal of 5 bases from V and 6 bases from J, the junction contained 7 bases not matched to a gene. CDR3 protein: CASSPRTGGSGELFF. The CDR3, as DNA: TGTGCCAGCAGCCCCAGAACAGGGGGCTCCGGGGAGCTGTTTTTT.

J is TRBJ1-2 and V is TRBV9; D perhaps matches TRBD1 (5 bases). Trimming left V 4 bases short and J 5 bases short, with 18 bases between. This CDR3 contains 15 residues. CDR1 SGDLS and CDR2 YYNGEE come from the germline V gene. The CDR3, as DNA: TGTGCCAGCAGCAAACCGGGACCGATGCATTATGGCTACACCTTC. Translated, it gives CASSKPGPMHYGYTF.

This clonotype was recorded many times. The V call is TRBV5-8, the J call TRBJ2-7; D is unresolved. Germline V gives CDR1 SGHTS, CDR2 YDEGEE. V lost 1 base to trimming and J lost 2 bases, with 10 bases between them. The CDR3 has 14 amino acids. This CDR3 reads CASSLLPSTYEQYF. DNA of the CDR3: TGTGCCAGCAGCTTGTTGCCCTCAACCTACGAGCAGTACTTC.

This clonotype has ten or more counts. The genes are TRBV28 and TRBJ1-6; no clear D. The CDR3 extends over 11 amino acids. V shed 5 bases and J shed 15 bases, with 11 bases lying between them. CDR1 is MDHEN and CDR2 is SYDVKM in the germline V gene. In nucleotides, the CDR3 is TGTGCCAGCAGTACCCCAGGCCGCCTCCACTTT. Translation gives CASSTPGRLHF.

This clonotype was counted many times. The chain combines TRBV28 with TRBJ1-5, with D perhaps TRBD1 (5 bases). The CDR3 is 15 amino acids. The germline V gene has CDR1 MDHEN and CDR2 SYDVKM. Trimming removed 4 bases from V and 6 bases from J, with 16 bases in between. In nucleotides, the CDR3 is TGTGCCAGCAGTTCCCCATGGGGGGGAAGTCAGCCCCAGCATTTT. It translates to CASSSPWGGSQPQHF.

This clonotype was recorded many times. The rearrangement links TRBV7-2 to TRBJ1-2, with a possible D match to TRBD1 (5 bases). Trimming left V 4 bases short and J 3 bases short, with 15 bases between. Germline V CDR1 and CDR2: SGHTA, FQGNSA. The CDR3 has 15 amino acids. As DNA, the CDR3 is TGTGCCAGCAGCTCCCACTCCGGGGCAGACTATGGCTACACCTTC. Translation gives CASSSHSGADYGYTF.

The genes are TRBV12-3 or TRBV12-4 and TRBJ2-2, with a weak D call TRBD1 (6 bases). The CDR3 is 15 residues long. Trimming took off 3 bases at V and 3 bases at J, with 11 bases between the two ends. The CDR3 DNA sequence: TGTGCCAGCAGTTTCCTGCAGGGGTACACCGGGGAGCTGTTTTTT. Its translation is CASSFLQGYTGELFF.

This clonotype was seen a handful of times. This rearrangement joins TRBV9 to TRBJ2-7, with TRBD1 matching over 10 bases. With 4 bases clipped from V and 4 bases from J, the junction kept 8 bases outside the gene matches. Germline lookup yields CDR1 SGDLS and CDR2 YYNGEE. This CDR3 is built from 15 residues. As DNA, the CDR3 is TGTGCCAGCAGCCCATCCGGGACAGGGGTATACGAGCAGTACTTC. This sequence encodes CASSPSGTGVYEQYF.